In its sample, the clone carrying this T cell receptor (beta chain) was seen a few times. Its antigen is still unknown. CDR1 and CDR2 (germline): ENHRY, SYGVKD. The CDR3 runs 16 residues. V dropped 0 bases and J dropped 2 bases, with 14 bases sitting between them. Unique molecular identifiers were incorporated during preparation of the TCRbeta library. TCRdb reanalysed the PCR reads using MiXCR and keeps one entry per CDR3 protein. The sample consists of about a million distinct CDR3 sequences, about 26% of them appearing once. These data come from a study of T-cell reconstitution after alpha-beta-depleted transplantation in children. Whole-study findings and limits: Alpha-beta T cells about two months after transplant reportedly derived from several hundred expanded graft clones.

This receptor was taken from a boy younger than two who had a stem cell transplant for SCID, so the T cells may come from the graft donor. The chain combines TRBV10-3 with TRBJ2-7; D is perhaps TRBD1 (6 bases). Material: PBMCs, mostly from graft donor cells, obtained 360 days after TCRalphabeta/CD19-depleted stem cell transplant. CDR3 DNA: TGTGCCATCAGTGAGTCTAGCAGGGGATTTGCCTACGAGCAGTACTTC. This encodes CAISESSRGFAYEQYF.